Shown below are 18 T cell receptor beta chains from a single sample sequenced in a study of blood T cell repertoires in COVID-19. The table came from immunoSEQ multiplex PCR; TCRdb's copy has only in-frame clones and leaves some out. Of roughly 130,000 clones in the sample, 65% to 85% were seen once. The sequenced sample consisted of peripheral blood. These receptors all stem from a man aged 65-85 years with acute or convalescent COVID-19.

Turning to this clone: At one of its ends the junction is not consistent with the germline gene, which may arise from a read error. The genes are TRBV6-1 and TRBJ1-4; 7 bases agree with TRBD1. CDR1 is MNHNS and CDR2 is SASEGT in the germline V gene. There are 13 residues in the CDR3. DNA for the CDR3: TGTGCCAGCAGTGAAAAAAACCCCGGGACAGCTCTTTTT. It yields the protein CASSEKNPGTALF.

On this clone: The junction and the germline gene differ at one end; a read error may be behind it. The rearrangement links TRBV2 to TRBJ1-5; tentative D call: TRBD1 (5 bases). The CDR3 has 13 residues. Germline V gives CDR1 SNHLY, CDR2 FYNNEI. Written as DNA, the CDR3 is TGTGCCAGCAGTGAAGGCGACAGTCAGGCCCAGCATTTT. It encodes CASSEGDSQAQHF.

The CDR3 DNA reads as TGTGCCAGCGGCGGGAGAACTAATGAAAAACTGTTTTTT. Its protein product is CASGGRTNEKLFF. The chain joins TRBV5-5 to TRBJ1-4; no definite D call. Trimming pared 7 bases from V and 1 base from J, leaving 8 bases between. This CDR3 is built from 13 residues. CDR1 and CDR2 (germline): SGHKS, YYEKEE (reference sequence). Based on the CDR3 plus reference TRBV5-5 and TRBJ1-4, the full variable domain is DAGVTQSPTHLIKTRGQQVTLRCSPISGHKSVSWYQQVLGQGPQFIFQYYEKEERGRGNFPDRFSARQFPNYSSELNVNALLLGDSALYLCASGGRTNEKLFFGSGTQLSVL.

This clone came up a few times. The chain recombines TRBV6-6 with TRBJ1-2; D is perhaps TRBD1 (6 bases). V lost 0 bases to trimming and J lost 7 bases, with 15 bases between them. The CDR3 extends over 15 amino acids. Germline V gene sequence: CDR1 MNHNY, CDR2 SVGAGI (reference sequence). The CDR3 DNA is TGTGCCAGCAGTTACTCTCCTTCACAGGGCGGTGGCTACACCTTC. It is translated as CASSYSPSQGGGYTF.

The chain carries TRBV7-2 and TRBJ1-5, with D possibly matching TRBD1 (6 bases). Germline V gene lookup returns CDR1 SGHTA and CDR2 FQGNSA. The CDR3 runs to 14 residues. Trimming pared 3 bases from V and 5 bases from J, leaving 11 bases between. CDR3 in DNA: TGTGCCAGCAGCTTTCGGGGGGGCGATCAGCCCCAGCATTTT. Protein product: CASSFRGGDQPQHF.

This clone was detected ten times or more. The V call is TRBV15, the J call TRBJ2-1; tentative D call: TRBD1 (5 bases). This CDR3 is built from 13 residues. The V end lost 6 bases, the J end lost 10 bases, and 16 bases lay between the germline ends. The germline V gene encodes CDR1 LNHNV and CDR2 YYDKDF (reference sequence). CDR3 in amino acids: CATSPEKGREQFF. The CDR3 nucleotides read TGTGCCACCAGTCCCGAGAAGGGGCGGGAGCAGTTCTTC.

The chain recombines TRBV5-1 with TRBJ1-5; 8 bases map to TRBD1. This CDR3 region has 15 residues. Germline V lookup: CDR1 SGHRS, CDR2 YFSETQ. Unmatched junction bases numbered 4, after V lost 2 bases and J lost 3 bases. CDR3 DNA sequence: TGCGCCAGCAGCTTAGGACAGGGACTCAATCAGCCCCAGCATTTT. This translates into CASSLGQGLNQPQHF.

The genes are TRBV6-5 and TRBJ1-2; D remains ambiguous. Trimming removed 6 bases at V and 8 bases at J, with 13 bases between. The CDR3 is made up of 12 amino acids. Germline V gene lookup returns CDR1 MNHEY and CDR2 SVGAGI. The CDR3 DNA is TGTGCCAGCAGATCTACGGGTGGCGGCTACACCTTC. Its translation: CASRSTGGGYTF.

The chain employs TRBV6-5 and TRBJ2-7; 7 nucleotides agree with TRBD1. The CDR3 extends over 15 amino acids. Germline V lookup: CDR1 MNHEY, CDR2 SVGAGI. V lost 6 bases to trimming and J lost 4 bases; unmatched junction nucleotides: 12. This CDR3 reads CASSPTPGGWYEQYF. The CDR3 DNA follows: TGTGCCAGCAGCCCGACTCCAGGGGGATGGTACGAGCAGTACTTC.

The V call is TRBV3-1 (or the pseudogene TRBV3-2), the J call TRBJ2-3; TRBD2 might be the D (6 bases). Trimming took 4 bases from V and 2 from J, leaving 16 bases between them. The germline gives CDR1 LGHDT, CDR2 YNNKEL (reference sequence). The length of the CDR3 is 16 residues. The CDR3 protein is CASSPRLAEITDTQYF. The DNA for the CDR3 is TGTGCCAGCAGCCCTCGATTAGCGGAGATCACAGATACGCAGTATTTT.

The chain carries TRBV5-6 and TRBJ2-7, with 8 bases identical to TRBD2. Germline CDR1 SGHDT, CDR2 YYEEEE. Unmatched junction bases numbered 8, after V lost 5 bases and J lost 1 base. The CDR3 consists of 15 residues. The CDR3 DNA is TGTGCCAGCAGAGGCCTAGCGGGTCAATCCTACGAGCAGTACTTC. It encodes CASRGLAGQSYEQYF.

Worth noting for this clone: Other DNA sequences in the same sample also yield this CDR3. This CDR3 is CASSTDRVSNEKLFF. The CDR3 nucleotides are TGTGCCAGTAGTACGGACAGGGTATCTAATGAAAAACTGTTTTTT. V is TRBV19 and J is TRBJ1-4; 8 nucleotides agree with TRBD1. Unmatched junction bases numbered 4, after V lost 4 bases and J lost 3 bases. From germline, CDR1 is LNHDA and CDR2 SQIVND (reference sequence). The length of the CDR3 is 15 residues.

Ten or more counts support this clone. V and J are TRBV7-6 and TRBJ1-1, with D possibly TRBD1 on 5 matching bases. CDR1 is SGHVS, CDR2 FNYEAQ, per germline. This CDR3 is built from 16 residues. Trimming pared 5 bases from V and 5 bases from J, leaving 21 bases between. CDR3 residues: CASSPKPGLLGTEAFF. CDR3 nucleotide sequence: TGTGCCAGCAGCCCTAAGCCGGGACTACTTGGGACTGAAGCTTTCTTT.

This chain links TRBV2 with TRBJ1-1, with TRBD1 matching over 7 bases. The CDR3 extends over 14 amino acids. V gave up 3 bases and J gave up 6 bases; unmatched junction bases: 7. Germline lookup yields CDR1 SNHLY and CDR2 FYNNEI. CDR3 residues: CASSDWGTVPEAFF. CDR3 bases: TGTGCCAGCAGTGATTGGGGGACAGTCCCTGAAGCTTTCTTT.

The gene calls are TRBV7-6 and TRBJ1-6, with 8 nucleotides matching TRBD1. The CDR3 covers 16 residues. The junction had 5 bases not matched to a gene; V was cut back by 0 bases and J by 7 bases. Germline assignment: CDR1 SGHVS and CDR2 FNYEAQ. CDR3 DNA: TGTGCCAGCAGCTTAGCGCAGGGGGCGACGAATTCACCCCTCCACTTT. Its protein product is CASSLAQGATNSPLHF.

This clone showed up just a few times. This rearrangement joins TRBV18 to TRBJ1-3; maybe TRBD1 (5 bases). The germline CDR1 and CDR2 sequences are KGHSH and LQKENI. CDR3 length: 16 residues. V was trimmed by 5 bases and J by 0 bases, leaving 14 bases between them. Written as DNA, the CDR3 is TGTGCCAGCTCATCCTCAGTCGGGGGCTCTGGAAACACCATATATTTT. Translated: CASSSSVGGSGNTIYF. The full variable domain, with the rest looked up from reference TRBV18 and TRBJ1-3, is NAGVMQNPRHLVRRRGQEARLRCSPMKGHSHVYWYRQLPEEGLKFMVYLQKENIIDESGMPKERFSAEFPKEGPSILRIQQVVRGDSAAYFCASSSSVGGSGNTIYFGEGSWLTVV.

V usage is TRBV5-1 and J usage is TRBJ1-2; TRBD1 agrees at 11 bases. The V gene end was trimmed by 4 bases and the J gene end by 0 bases; junction bases not matched to a gene: 5. Germline V gene lookup returns CDR1 SGHRS and CDR2 YFSETQ. The CDR3 contains 16 residues. The DNA for the CDR3 is TGCGCCAGCAGCCCCGGACAGGGGGCGCCTAACTATGGCTACACCTTC. It encodes CASSPGQGAPNYGYTF. Full variable domain (rest looked up from reference TRBV5-1 and TRBJ1-2): KAGVTQTPRYLIKTRGQQVTLSCSPISGHRSVSWYQQTPGQGLQFLFEYFSETQRNKGNFPGRFSGRQFSNSRSEMNVSTLELGDSALYLCASSPGQGAPNYGYTFGSGTRLTVV.

The V call is TRBV14, the J call TRBJ1-2; 8 nucleotides align to TRBD1. Germline V gene lookup returns CDR1 SGHDN and CDR2 FVKESK. This CDR3 contains 14 residues. J lost 4 bases, V lost 5 bases, and 6 bases had no gene match. The CDR3 loop reads CASSAGGTGYGYTF. CDR3 nucleotides: TGTGCCAGCAGCGCCGGAGGGACAGGCTATGGCTACACCTTC.